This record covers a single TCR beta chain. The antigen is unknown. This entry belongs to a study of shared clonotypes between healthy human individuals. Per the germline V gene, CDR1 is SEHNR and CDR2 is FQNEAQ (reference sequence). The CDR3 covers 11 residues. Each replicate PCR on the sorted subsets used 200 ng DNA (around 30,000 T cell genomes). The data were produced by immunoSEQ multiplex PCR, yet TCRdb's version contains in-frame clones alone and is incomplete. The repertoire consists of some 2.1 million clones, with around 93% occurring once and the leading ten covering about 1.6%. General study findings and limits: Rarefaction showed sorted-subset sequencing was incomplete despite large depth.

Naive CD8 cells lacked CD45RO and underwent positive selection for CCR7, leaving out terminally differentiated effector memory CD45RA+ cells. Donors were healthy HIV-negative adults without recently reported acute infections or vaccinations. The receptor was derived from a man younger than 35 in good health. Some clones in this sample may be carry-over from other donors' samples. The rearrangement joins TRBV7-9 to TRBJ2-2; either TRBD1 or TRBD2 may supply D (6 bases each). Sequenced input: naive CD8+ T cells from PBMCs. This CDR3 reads CVPGATGELFF. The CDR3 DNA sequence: TGTGTCCCGGGGGCCACCGGGGAGCTGTTTTTT.